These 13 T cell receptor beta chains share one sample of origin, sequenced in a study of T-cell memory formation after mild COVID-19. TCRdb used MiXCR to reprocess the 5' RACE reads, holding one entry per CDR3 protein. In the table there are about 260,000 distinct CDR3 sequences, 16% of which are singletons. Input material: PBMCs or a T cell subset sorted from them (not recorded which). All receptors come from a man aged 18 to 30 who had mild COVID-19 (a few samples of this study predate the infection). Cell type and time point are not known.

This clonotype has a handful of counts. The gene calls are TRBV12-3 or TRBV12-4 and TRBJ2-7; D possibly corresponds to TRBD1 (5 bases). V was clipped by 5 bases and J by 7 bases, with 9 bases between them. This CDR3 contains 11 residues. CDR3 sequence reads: CASSPGREQYF. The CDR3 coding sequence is TGTGCCAGCAGTCCAGGGCGAGAGCAGTACTTC.

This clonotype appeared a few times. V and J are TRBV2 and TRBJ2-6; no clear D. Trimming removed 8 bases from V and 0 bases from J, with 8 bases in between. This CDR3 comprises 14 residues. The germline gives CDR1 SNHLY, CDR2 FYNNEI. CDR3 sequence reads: CASRRSSGANVLTF. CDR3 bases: TGTGCCAGCCGACGGAGCTCTGGGGCCAACGTCCTGACTTTC.

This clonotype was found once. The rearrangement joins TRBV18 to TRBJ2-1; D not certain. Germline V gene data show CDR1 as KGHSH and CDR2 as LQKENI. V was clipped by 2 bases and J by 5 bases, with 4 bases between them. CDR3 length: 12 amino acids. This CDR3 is CASSPDNNEQFF. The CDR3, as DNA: TGTGCCAGCTCACCAGACAACAATGAGCAGTTCTTC.

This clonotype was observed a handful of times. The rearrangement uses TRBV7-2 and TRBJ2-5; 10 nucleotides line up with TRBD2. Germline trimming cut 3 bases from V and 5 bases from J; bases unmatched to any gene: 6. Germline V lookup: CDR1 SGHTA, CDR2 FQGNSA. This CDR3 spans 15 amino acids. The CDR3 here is CASSLMLAGAETQYF. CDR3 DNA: TGTGCCAGCAGCTTGATGCTAGCGGGGGCGGAGACCCAGTACTTC.

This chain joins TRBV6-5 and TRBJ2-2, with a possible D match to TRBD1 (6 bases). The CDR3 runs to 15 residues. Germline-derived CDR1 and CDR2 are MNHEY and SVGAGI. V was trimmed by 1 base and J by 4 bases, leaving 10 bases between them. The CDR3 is CASSYWGRSTGELFF. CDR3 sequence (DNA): TGTGCCAGCAGTTACTGGGGGCGGAGCACCGGGGAGCTGTTTTTT.

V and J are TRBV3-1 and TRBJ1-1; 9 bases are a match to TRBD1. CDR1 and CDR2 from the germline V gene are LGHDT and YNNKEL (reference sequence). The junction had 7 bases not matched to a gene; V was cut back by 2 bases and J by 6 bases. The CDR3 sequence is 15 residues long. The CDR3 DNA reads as TGTGCCAGCAGCCAAAGAGGGACAGGGAGGCCTGAAGCTTTCTTT. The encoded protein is CASSQRGTGRPEAFF.

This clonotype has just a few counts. CDR3 region: CSVERHPQDTQYF. CDR3 coding DNA: TGCAGCGTTGAGAGACACCCCCAGGATACGCAGTATTTT. V is TRBV29-1 and J is TRBJ2-3; the D is unclear. V was cut by 3 bases and J by 6 bases, with 13 bases left in between. CDR3 length: 13 residues. From germline, CDR1 is SQVTM and CDR2 ANQGSEA.

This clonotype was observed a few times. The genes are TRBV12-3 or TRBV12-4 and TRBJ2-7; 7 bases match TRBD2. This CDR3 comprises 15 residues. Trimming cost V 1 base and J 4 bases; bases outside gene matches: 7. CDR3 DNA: TGTGCCAGCAGTTTAGGGGGGGGACGCTTGTACGAGCAGTACTTC. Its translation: CASSLGGGRLYEQYF.

CDR3 nucleotide sequence: TGTGCCAGCAGTGATCGGGACCCTCGACAGCCCCAGCATTTT. This gives the protein CASSDRDPRQPQHF. The J gene is TRBJ1-5, the V gene TRBV2; maybe TRBD1 (5 bases). The CDR3 is 14 residues long. CDR1 and CDR2 (germline): SNHLY, FYNNEI. Trimming stripped 3 bases from V and 7 bases from J, with 13 bases between.

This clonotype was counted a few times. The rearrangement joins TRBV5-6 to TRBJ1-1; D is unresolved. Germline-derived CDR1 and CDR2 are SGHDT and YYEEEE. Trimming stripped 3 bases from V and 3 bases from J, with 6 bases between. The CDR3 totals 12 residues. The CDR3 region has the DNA TGTGCCAGCAGCTATTCTTACACTGAAGCTTTCTTT. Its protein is CASSYSYTEAFF.

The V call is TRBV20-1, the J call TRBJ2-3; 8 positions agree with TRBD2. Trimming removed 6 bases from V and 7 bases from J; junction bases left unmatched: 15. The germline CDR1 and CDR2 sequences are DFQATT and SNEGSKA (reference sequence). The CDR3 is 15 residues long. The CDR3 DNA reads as TGCAGTGCCCCCCGGGAGGGGGGGGTAGGAAATACGCAGTATTTT. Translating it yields CSAPREGGVGNTQYF.

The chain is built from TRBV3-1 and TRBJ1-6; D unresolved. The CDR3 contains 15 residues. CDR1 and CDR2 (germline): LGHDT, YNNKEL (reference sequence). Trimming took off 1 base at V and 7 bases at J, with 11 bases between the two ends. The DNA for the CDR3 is TGTGCCAGCAGCCAAGCAAGGGCGGGGAATTCACCCCTCCACTTT. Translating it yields CASSQARAGNSPLHF. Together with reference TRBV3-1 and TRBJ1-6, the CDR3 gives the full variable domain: DTAVSQTPKYLVTQMGNDKSIKCEQNLGHDTMYWYKQDSKKFLKIMFSYNNKELIINETVPNRFSPKSPDKAHLNLHINSLELGDSAVYFCASSQARAGNSPLHFGNGTRLTVT.

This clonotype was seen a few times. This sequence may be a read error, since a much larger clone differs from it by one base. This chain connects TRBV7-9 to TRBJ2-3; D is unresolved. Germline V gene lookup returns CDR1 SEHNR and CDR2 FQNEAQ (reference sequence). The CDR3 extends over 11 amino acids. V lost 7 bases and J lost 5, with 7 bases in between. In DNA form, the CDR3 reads TGTGCCAGCACCTTCGTAGATACGCAGTATTTT. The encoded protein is CASTFVDTQYF.